This TCR beta chain was captured by sequencing in a study of OX40 agonist ivuxolimab in advanced cancers. As for this clone: Its cognate antigen is unknown.

J lost 9 bases, V lost 4 bases, and 9 bases had no gene match. The germline gives CDR1 MGHRA, CDR2 YSYEKL. The CDR3 runs to 14 residues. Sequencing used immunoSEQ multiplex PCR; TCRdb keeps in-frame clones, though not all of them. The sample includes more than 45,000 clones, about 83% seen only once; the top ten take approximately 1.1%. General observations from the study: In CD8+ T cells, expanded clones were on average more numerous than in CD4+.

This clonotype was sampled from an adult with an advanced solid tumor such as melanoma, head and neck, liver or kidney cancer. The rearrangement links TRBV4-1 to TRBJ2-7, with 10 nucleotides matching TRBD1. The sequences come from CD4+ or CD8+ T cells sorted from blood, collected in a trial of the OX40 agonist ivuxolimab. CDR3 in DNA: TGCGCCAGCAGCCCGACAGGGGGCTTTTTGAGGCAGTACTTC. It yields the protein CASSPTGGFLRQYF.